This section outlines one T cell receptor beta chain sequence together with its context. Antigen unknown. The junction differs from germline at one of its ends, possibly a read error. Germline CDR1 is SGHRS and CDR2 is YFSETQ. The CDR3 runs 16 residues. The sample comes from a study of response to subunit inactivated influenza vaccine. TCRdb itself ran the RT-PCR reads through MiXCR, one entry per CDR3 protein. The sample holds fewer than 600,000 distinct CDR3 sequences, about 7.2% seen once. Notes on the study in general: Researchers suggested that each seasonal influenza vaccination recruits few new T cells.

J is TRBJ2-5 and V is TRBV5-1; 7 bases are a match to TRBD2. The sequencing used PBMCs from blood, collected approximately 25 months after vaccination. This clonotype was sampled from a man between 50 and 69 years old who received an inactivated influenza vaccine. The CDR3 protein is CASSLAPAGTGETQYF. In DNA form, the CDR3 reads TGCGCCAGCAGTTTGGCTCCAGCGGGGACGGGAGAGACCCAGTACTTC.